The 3 T cell receptor beta chains given below trace back to one sample, sequenced in a study of T cells in Graves' hyperthyroidism and ophthalmopathy. Amplified regions were TCR beta CDR3 sequences from RNA transcripts. During a first-round RT-PCR of the TCR CDR3, the HTBI primer set was used. TCRdb ran MiXCR on the multiplex PCR reads and lists one entry per CDR3 protein. The sample contains hundreds of thousands of distinct CDR3 sequences, around 17% of which appear only once. The specimen was blood. The receptors here all came from a man aged 40-49 years with Graves' hyperthyroidism.

This clonotype was recorded many times. The rearrangement uses TRBV28 and TRBJ1-1; weak D call: TRBD1 (6 bases). V shed 7 bases and J shed 2 bases, with 11 bases lying between them. The CDR3 covers 13 residues. In germline, CDR1 is MDHEN, CDR2 SYDVKM. CDR3 DNA: TGTGCCAGCATCACGGACAGTAACACTGAAGCTTTCTTT. Amino acid sequence: CASITDSNTEAFF. Combining the CDR3 with reference TRBV28 and TRBJ1-1 gives the whole variable domain DVKVTQSSRYLVKRTGEKVFLECVQDMDHENMFWYRQDPGLGLRLIYFSYDVKMKEKGDIPEGYSVSREKKERFSLILESASTNQTSMYLCASITDSNTEAFFGQGTRLTVV.

This clonotype was seen ten or more times. The V call is TRBV7-9, the J call TRBJ1-2, with 8 bases fitting TRBD1. The germline CDR1 and CDR2 sequences are SEHNR and FQNEAQ (reference sequence). V gave up 7 bases and J gave up 6 bases; unmatched junction bases: 7. The CDR3 spans 13 residues. The CDR3 sequence: CASTLAGGDGYTF. DNA for the CDR3: TGTGCCAGCACCCTCGCAGGGGGCGATGGCTACACCTTC.

Concerning this clonotype: A read error may explain this, as a much larger clone is one base away. J is TRBJ2-1 and V is TRBV7-8; tentative D call: TRBD2 (6 bases). The CDR3 is 14 residues long. The germline CDR1 and CDR2 sequences are SGHVS and FQNEAQ. CDR3 loop: CVSSLWAGNNEQFF. DNA of the CDR3: TGTGTCAGCAGCTTATGGGCGGGGAACAATGAGCAGTTCTTC.